This T cell receptor beta chain originates from a study of blood T cell repertoires in COVID-19. Study information: Donors in the United States, Italy and Spain gave samples during acute or convalescent COVID-19. T cells, B-cell-depleted T cells, or PBMCs provided the cDNA or gDNA that served as material.

Germline CDR1 is LNHDA and CDR2 is SQIVND (reference sequence). CDR3 size: 13 residues. J lost 6 bases, V lost 6 bases, and 4 bases had no gene match. The authors' processing: Amplification of reference gene primers provided the estimated nucleated cell counts. Profiled with immunoSEQ multiplex PCR; TCRdb holds only in-frame clones, not every one. The D gene and trimming were derived from the DNA, and the V and J assignments and clone size from that table. The table lists some 100,000 clones, just under 80% of them singletons, with 15% to 20% in the top ten. The chain is built from TRBV19 and TRBJ1-5, with 8 bases aligning to TRBD1. Sequencing input: peripheral blood. The clonotype was recovered from a human donor in a cohort sampled during active COVID-19. The CDR3 loop reads CASRSTGVQPQHF. The CDR3 DNA reads as TGTGCCAGTAGGTCGACAGGGGTTCAGCCCCAGCATTTT. The full variable domain, its missing parts supplied by reference TRBV19 and TRBJ1-5, is DGGITQSPKYLFRKEGQNVTLSCEQNLNHDAMYWYRQDPGQGLRLIYYSQIVNDFQKGDIAEGYSVSREKKESFPLTVTSAQKNPTAFYLCASRSTGVQPQHFGDGTRLSIL.